This T cell receptor beta chain derives from a study of shared clonotypes between healthy human individuals. Across the whole study: The study drew on a couple of women and a few men aged 18 to 49 as donors.

Comments on this clone: Its antigen is unidentified.

Study-wide findings and caveats: Some naive CD4 clonotypes, roughly 4.8%, turned up in common across several donors.

V shed 3 bases and J shed 8 bases, with 13 bases lying between them. Germline lookup yields CDR1 MDHEN and CDR2 SYDVKM. The length of the CDR3 is 13 residues. Assay: immunoSEQ multiplex PCR; the TCRdb copy retains only in-frame clones and omits some. The table records fewer than 2.5 million clones, 90% to 95% of them present only once. The receptor was derived from a young man in good health. Some clones in this sample may be carry-over from other donors' samples. The V and J genes are TRBV28 and TRBJ1-2, with D tentatively TRBD1 (5 bases). The sequenced sample consisted of naive CD4+ T cells from PBMCs. Described subset: CD45RA+ positively selected. The CDR3 reads CASSFRAGWGYTF. The CDR3 nucleotides are TGTGCCAGCAGTTTTCGGGCAGGGTGGGGCTACACCTTC.